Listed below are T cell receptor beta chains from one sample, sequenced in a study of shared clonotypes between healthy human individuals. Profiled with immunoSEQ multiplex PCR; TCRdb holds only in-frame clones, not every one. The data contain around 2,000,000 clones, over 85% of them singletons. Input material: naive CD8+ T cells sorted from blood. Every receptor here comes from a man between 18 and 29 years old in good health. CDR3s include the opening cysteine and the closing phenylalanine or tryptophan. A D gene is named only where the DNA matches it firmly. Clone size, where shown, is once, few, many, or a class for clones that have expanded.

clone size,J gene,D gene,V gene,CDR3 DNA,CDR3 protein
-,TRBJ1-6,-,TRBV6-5,TGTGCCAGCAGTTACTCGATAGGGTCCTATAATTCACCCCTCCACTTT,CASSYSIGSYNSPLHF
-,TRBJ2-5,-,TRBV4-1,TGCGCCAGCAGCCAAGATCTCTCCGGGACACACCAAGAGACCCAGTACTTC,CASSQDLSGTHQETQYF
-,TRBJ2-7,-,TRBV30,TGTGCCTGGAGTCTTTCCTACGAGCAGTACTTC,CAWSLSYEQYF
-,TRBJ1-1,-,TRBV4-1,TGCGCCAGCAGCCTGTGGACAGTGAACACTGAAGCTTTCTTT,CASSLWTVNTEAFF
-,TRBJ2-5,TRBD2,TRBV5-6,TGTGCCAGCAGCCCGGGAGGAGAGACCCAGTACTTC,CASSPGGETQYF
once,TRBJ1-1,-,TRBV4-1,TGCGCCAGCAGCCAAGAGGGGATGGCGGGGGCAATTGAAGCTTTCTTT,CASSQEGMAGAIEAFF
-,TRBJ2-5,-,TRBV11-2,TGTGCCAGCAGCCACCAAGAGACCCAGTACTTC,CASSHQETQYF
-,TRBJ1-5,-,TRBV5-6,TGTGCCAGCAGCTTGGGGGCAAATCAGCCCCAGCATTTT,CASSLGANQPQHF
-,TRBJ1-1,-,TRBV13,TGTGCCAGCAGTGCGGGGAACACTGAAGCTTTCTTT,CASSAGNTEAFF
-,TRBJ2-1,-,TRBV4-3,TGCGCCAGCAGCCAAGATCTCCTATCCAATGAGCAGTTCTTC,CASSQDLLSNEQFF
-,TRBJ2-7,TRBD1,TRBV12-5,TGTGCTAGTGGCTTTGGACAGGGGGTTCTCGAGCAGTACTTC,CASGFGQGVLEQYF
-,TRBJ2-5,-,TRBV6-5,TGTGCCAGCAGTTACGTGGGCAGTGAGACCCAGTACTTC,CASSYVGSETQYF
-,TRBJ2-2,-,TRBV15,TGTGCCACCAGCAGAGATTACCCCATAGGACAGAACACCGGGGAGCTGTTTTTT,CATSRDYPIGQNTGELFF
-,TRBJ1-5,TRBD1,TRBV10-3,TGTGCCATCAGAGAGACAGGGGGTAGCAATCAGCCCCAGCATTTT,CAIRETGGSNQPQHF
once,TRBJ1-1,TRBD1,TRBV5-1,TGCGCCAGCAGCGGGGGGACAGGATCGTACACTGAAGCTTTCTTT,CASSGGTGSYTEAFF
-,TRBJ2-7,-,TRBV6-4,TGTGCCAGCAGTGACTCCGGACAAAACGGCGGGGGCGACTGGGAGCAGTACTTC,CASSDSGQNGGGDWEQYF
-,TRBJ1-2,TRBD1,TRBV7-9,TGTGCCAGCAGCTTAGAGGACAGGCCCAACTATGGCTACACCTTC,CASSLEDRPNYGYTF
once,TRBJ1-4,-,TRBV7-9,TGTGCCACTAAGAGGGCTACTAATGAAAAACTGTTTTTT,CATKRATNEKLFF
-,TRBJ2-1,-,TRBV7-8,TGTGCCAGCAGCTTAGATACGGGGCAGTACAATGAGCAGTTCTTC,CASSLDTGQYNEQFF
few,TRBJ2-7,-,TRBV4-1,TGCGCCAGCAGCCAATTAACCCACTATGCGCAGTACTTC,CASSQLTHYAQYF
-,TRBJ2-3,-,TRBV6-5,TGTGCCAGCAGTTACTCTTCAGGGGCAGGAGATACGCAGTATTTT,CASSYSSGAGDTQYF
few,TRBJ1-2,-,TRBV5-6,TGTGCCAGCAGCTTGGGCTATGGCTACACCTTC,CASSLGYGYTF
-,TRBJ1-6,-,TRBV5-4,TGTGCCAGCAGCCAAGCTTGGGTCGAGAGCTCCTATAATTCACCCCTCCACTTT,CASSQAWVESSYNSPLHF
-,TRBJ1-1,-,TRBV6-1,TGTGCCAGCAGTGAAGAGGCAGATTTTAGCCTTGATTTGATGAACACTGAAGCTTTCTTT,CASSEEADFSLDLMNTEAFF
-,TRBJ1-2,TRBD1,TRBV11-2,TGTGCCAGCAGCTGGGGACAGAATATTAACTATGGCTACACCTTC,CASSWGQNINYGYTF
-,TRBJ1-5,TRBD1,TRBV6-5,TGTGCCAGCAGCCCGGACAGGGGTGAGCCCCAGCATTTT,CASSPDRGEPQHF
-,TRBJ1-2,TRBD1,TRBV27,TGTGCCAGCAGTCCGGCAGGGACAGCCAACTATGGCTACACCTTC,CASSPAGTANYGYTF
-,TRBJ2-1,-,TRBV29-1,TGCAGCGTGGGGGGCTTTGGGGATGAGCAGTTCTTC,CSVGGFGDEQFF